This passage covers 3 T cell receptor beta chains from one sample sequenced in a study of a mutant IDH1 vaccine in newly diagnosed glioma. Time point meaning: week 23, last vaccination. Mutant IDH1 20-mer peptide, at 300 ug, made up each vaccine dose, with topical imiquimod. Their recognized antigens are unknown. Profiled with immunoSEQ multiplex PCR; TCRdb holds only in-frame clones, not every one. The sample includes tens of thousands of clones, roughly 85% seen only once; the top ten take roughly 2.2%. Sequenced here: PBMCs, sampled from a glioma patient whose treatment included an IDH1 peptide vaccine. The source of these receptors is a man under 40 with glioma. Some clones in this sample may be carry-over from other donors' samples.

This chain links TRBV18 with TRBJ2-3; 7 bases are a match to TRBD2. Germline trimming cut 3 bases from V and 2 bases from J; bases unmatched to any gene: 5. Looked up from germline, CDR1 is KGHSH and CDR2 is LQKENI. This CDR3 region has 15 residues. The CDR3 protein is CASSPPGLPTDTQYF. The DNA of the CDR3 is TGTGCCAGCTCACCGCCGGGACTACCCACAGATACGCAGTATTTT.

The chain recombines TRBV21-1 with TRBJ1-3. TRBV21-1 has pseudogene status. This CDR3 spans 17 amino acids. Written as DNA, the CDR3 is TGTGCCAGCAGCAAAGGCGAGAGGTTGAACTCTGGAAACACCATATATTTT. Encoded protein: CASSKGERLNSGNTIYF.

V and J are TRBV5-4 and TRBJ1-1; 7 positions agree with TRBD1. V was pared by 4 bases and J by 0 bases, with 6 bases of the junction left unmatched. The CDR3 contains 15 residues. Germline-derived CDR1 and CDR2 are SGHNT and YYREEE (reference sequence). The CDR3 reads CASSPRQGLNTEAFF. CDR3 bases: TGTGCCAGCAGCCCCCGACAGGGACTGAACACTGAAGCTTTCTTT.